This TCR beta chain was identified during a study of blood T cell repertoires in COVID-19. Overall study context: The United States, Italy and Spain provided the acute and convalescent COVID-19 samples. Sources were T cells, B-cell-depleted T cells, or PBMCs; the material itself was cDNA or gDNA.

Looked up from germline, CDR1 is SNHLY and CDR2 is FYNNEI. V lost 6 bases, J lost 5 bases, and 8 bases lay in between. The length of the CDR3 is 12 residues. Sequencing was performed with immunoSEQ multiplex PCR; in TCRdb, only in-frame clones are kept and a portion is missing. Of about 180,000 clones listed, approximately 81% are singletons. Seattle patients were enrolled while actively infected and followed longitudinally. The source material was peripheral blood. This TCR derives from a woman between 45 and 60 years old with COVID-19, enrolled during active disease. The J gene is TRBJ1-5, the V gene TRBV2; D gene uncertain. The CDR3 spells CASRNQDQPQHF. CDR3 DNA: TGTGCCAGCAGGAACCAGGATCAGCCCCAGCATTTT.